This T cell receptor beta chain comes out of a study of blood T cells in healthy people across ages. Germline-derived CDR1 and CDR2 are KGHSH and LQKENI. Trimming took off 3 bases at V and 4 bases at J, with 15 bases between the two ends. The CDR3 has 15 residues. This clonotype was seen more than once but under ten times. Its target is not known. Next came a second PCR, run for about 7 to 11 cycles, which used a sample-barcoded 5' primer along with a J-beta primer mix. TCRdb independently ran MiXCR on the 5' RACE reads; one entry per CDR3 protein. The profile shows hundreds of thousands of distinct CDR3 sequences, approximately 29% of them singletons. Every donor gave approximately 10 milliliters of peripheral blood. Researchers report isolating at least 6 million PBMCs per sample. Study-wide results and limits: Possibly confounding the expanded clonotype changes was the fact that donor CMV status was unknown.

The chain has TRBV18 and TRBJ1-2; tentatively, D is TRBD1 (5 bases). Source material: blood. The TCR originated in a woman aged 80 or over in good health. CDR3 loop: CASSPTATGLYGYTF. DNA of the CDR3: TGTGCCAGCTCACCGACCGCCACAGGTCTCTATGGCTACACCTTC.